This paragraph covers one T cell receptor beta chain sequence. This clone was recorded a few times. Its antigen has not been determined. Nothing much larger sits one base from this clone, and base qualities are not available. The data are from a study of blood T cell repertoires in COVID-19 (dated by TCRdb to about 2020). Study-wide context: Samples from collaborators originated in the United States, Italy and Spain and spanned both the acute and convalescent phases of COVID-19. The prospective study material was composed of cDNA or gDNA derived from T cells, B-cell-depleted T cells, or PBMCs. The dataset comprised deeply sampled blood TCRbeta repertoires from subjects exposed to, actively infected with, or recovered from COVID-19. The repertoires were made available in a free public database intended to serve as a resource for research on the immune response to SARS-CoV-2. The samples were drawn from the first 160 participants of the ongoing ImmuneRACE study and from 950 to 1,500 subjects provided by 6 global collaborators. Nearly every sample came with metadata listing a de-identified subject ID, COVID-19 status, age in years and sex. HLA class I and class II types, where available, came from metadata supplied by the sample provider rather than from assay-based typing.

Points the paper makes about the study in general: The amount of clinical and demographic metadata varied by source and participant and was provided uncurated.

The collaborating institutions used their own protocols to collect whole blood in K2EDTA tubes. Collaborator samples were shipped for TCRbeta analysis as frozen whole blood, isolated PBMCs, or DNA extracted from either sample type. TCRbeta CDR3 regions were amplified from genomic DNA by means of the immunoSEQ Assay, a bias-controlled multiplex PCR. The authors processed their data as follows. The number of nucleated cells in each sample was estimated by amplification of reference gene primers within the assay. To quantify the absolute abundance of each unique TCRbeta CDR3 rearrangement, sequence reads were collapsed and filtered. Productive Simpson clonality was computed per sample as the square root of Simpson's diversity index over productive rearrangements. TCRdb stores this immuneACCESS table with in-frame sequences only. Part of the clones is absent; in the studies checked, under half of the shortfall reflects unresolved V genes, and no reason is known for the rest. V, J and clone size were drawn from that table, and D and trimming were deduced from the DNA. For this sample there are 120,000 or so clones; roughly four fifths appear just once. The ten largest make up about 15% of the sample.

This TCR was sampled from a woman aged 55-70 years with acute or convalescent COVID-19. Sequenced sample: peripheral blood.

At the DNA level, the sequence is TGTGCCAGCAGGGGGGACTCAGATGGCTACACCTTC. It specifies CASRGDSDGYTF. The sequence is built from TRBV6-5 and TRBJ1-2; the best D guess is TRBD1, with 5 bases matching. Its CDR3 holds 12 amino acids, cysteine through phenylalanine. Solely the CDR3 DNA is kept, with 36 bases framed from the first base. For CDR1 and CDR2, the germline V gene lists MNHEY and SVGAGI. The V end loses 6 bases and the J end loses 6 bases, and a stretch of 11 bases separates them.